These T cell receptor beta chains were read from a single sample in a study of T cells in Graves' hyperthyroidism and ophthalmopathy. One entry per CDR3 protein, called by TCRdb with MiXCR from the multiplex PCR reads. Here the sample spans a few hundred thousand distinct CDR3 sequences, roughly 13% being singletons. The sequenced sample consisted of blood. These receptors were taken from a young man with Graves' hyperthyroidism that later progressed to Graves' ophthalmopathy. CDR3s include the opening cysteine and the closing phenylalanine or tryptophan. Each record gives: V gene, J gene, clone size, D gene, CDR3 protein, CDR3 DNA. A D gene is named only where the DNA matches it firmly. Only part of the rows carry a size: once, few, many, or a class if the clone is expanded.

TRBV27	TRBJ2-7	-	-	CASSLGIDTLYEQYF	TGTGCCAGCAGTTTAGGTATTGACACACTCTACGAGCAGTACTTC
TRBV30	TRBJ1-1	many	TRBD1	CAWSVPRDRGNTEAFF	TGTGCCTGGAGTGTACCCCGGGACAGGGGGAACACTGAAGCTTTCTTT
TRBV7-9	TRBJ2-7	few	-	CASSSGDFSSYEQYF	TGTGCCAGCAGCTCAGGGGACTTTAGCTCCTACGAGCAGTACTTC
TRBV7-3	TRBJ1-6	few	-	CASSRDALYPLHF	TGTGCCAGCAGTCGCGACGCGCTTTATCCCCTCCACTTT
TRBV18	TRBJ1-4	-	-	CASSPFGPKGEKLFF	TGTGCCAGCTCACCCTTTGGACCGAAGGGCGAAAAACTGTTTTTT
TRBV15	TRBJ2-1	-	TRBD1	CATQTGGGYNEQFF	TGTGCCACCCAGACAGGGGGTGGGTACAATGAGCAGTTCTTC
TRBV3-1	TRBJ1-2	many	-	CASSQVGGSYTF	TGTGCCAGCAGCCAAGTTGGGGGGAGCTACACCTTC
TRBV20-1	TRBJ1-3	-	-	CSATRENTIYF	TGCAGTGCTACCCGGGAAAACACCATATATTTT
TRBV5-1	TRBJ2-7	many	TRBD1	CASSSGTAYYEQYF	TGCGCCAGCAGCTCCGGGACAGCCTACTACGAGCAGTACTTC
TRBV2	TRBJ2-5	-	-	CASSGDYQETQYF	TGTGCCAGCAGTGGAGACTATCAAGAGACCCAGTACTTC
TRBV12-3/TRBV12-4	TRBJ1-2	many	-	CASSIQIYGYTF	TGTGCCAGCAGTATTCAGATTTATGGCTACACCTTC
TRBV20-1	TRBJ1-5	few	-	CSARDLGSNQPQHF	TGCAGTGCTAGAGATCTTGGTAGCAATCAGCCCCAGCATTTT
TRBV7-8	TRBJ2-7	-	TRBD1	CASSPHRDRGLYEQYF	TGTGCCAGCAGCCCACACCGGGACAGGGGGCTGTACGAGCAGTACTTC
TRBV6-1	TRBJ2-2	few	-	CASMGENTGELFF	TGTGCCAGCATGGGAGAGAACACCGGGGAGCTGTTTTTT
TRBV7-8	TRBJ2-7	many	TRBD1	CASSWPATGASEQYF	TGTGCCAGCAGCTGGCCCGCGACAGGGGCTAGCGAGCAGTACTTC
TRBV30	TRBJ1-1	once	-	CAWSAPPGANTEAFF	TGTGCCTGGAGTGCCCCCCCAGGCGCGAACACTGAAGCTTTCTTT
TRBV12-3/TRBV12-4	TRBJ2-7	many	-	CASRPDSNSYEQYF	TGTGCCAGCAGACCAGACAGTAACTCCTACGAGCAGTACTTC
TRBV11-2	TRBJ1-1	many	TRBD1	CASSLEPQGAYTEAFF	TGTGCCAGCAGCTTAGAACCACAGGGGGCTTACACTGAAGCTTTCTTT
TRBV2	TRBJ1-1	many	-	CASSDGRGHPNTEAFF	TGTGCCAGCAGTGATGGGCGCGGGCACCCGAACACTGAAGCTTTCTTT
TRBV5-1	TRBJ2-3	many	-	CASSLGVASDTQYF	TGCGCCAGCAGCTTGGGGGTAGCCTCAGATACGCAGTATTTT
TRBV7-8	TRBJ2-1	few	TRBD2	CASSLVPRDPSSLAGGNNEQFF	TGTGCCAGCAGCTTAGTCCCCCGGGACCCATCCTCGCTAGCGGGGGGTAACAATGAGCAGTTCTTC
TRBV18	TRBJ1-2	-	-	CASSPRAQGENGYTF	TGTGCCAGCTCACCACGGGCTCAGGGTGAAAATGGCTACACCTTC
TRBV24-1	TRBJ2-1	few	TRBD2	CATSDGGGSPADEQFF	TGTGCCACCAGTGATGGCGGGGGGAGCCCGGCCGATGAGCAGTTCTTC
TRBV6-6	TRBJ1-1	many	TRBD1	CASSYPPGQGTNTEAFF	TGTGCCAGCAGTTACCCTCCTGGACAGGGTACGAACACTGAAGCTTTCTTT
TRBV12-3/TRBV12-4	TRBJ2-1	-	-	CASTPGVAGFNEQFF	TGTGCCAGCACCCCCGGGGTGGCAGGGTTCAATGAGCAGTTCTTC
TRBV30	TRBJ2-3	-	-	CAFTRDTQYF	TGTGCCTTCACAAGGGATACGCAGTATTTT
TRBV20-1	TRBJ1-2	many	-	CSARVRDGGYGYTF	TGCAGTGCTAGAGTAAGGGACGGAGGATATGGCTACACCTTC
TRBV5-1	TRBJ2-1	-	TRBD2	CASSFGGGDEQFF	TGCGCCAGCAGCTTTGGGGGGGGGGATGAGCAGTTCTTC
TRBV12-3/TRBV12-4	TRBJ1-4	many	-	CASSLSGGSPQINEKLFF	TGTGCCAGCAGTTTAAGCGGGGGGAGTCCGCAAATTAATGAAAAACTGTTTTTT
TRBV10-3	TRBJ2-5	many	-	CAISEPNQGYQETQYF	TGTGCCATCAGTGAGCCCAACCAGGGCTACCAAGAGACCCAGTACTTC
TRBV18	TRBJ1-5	many	TRBD1	CASSGQGVSNQPQHF	TGTGCCAGCTCCGGACAGGGCGTTAGCAATCAGCCCCAGCATTTT
TRBV7-2	TRBJ2-7	many	-	CASSLSRDSYEQYF	TGCGCCAGCAGCTTGTCCAGGGACTCCTACGAGCAGTACTTC
TRBV27	TRBJ2-2	-	-	CASSSLRLGGELFF	TGTGCCAGCAGTAGTTTGCGGTTAGGCGGGGAGCTGTTTTTT
TRBV12-3/TRBV12-4	TRBJ2-5	many	TRBD2	CASSLVASGGEKETQYF	TGTGCCAGCAGTTTAGTTGCTAGCGGGGGCGAAAAAGAGACCCAGTACTTC
TRBV6-1	TRBJ2-7	-	TRBD1	CASRAGQGFYEQYF	TGTGCCAGTAGAGCGGGACAGGGTTTTTACGAGCAGTACTTC
TRBV7-9	TRBJ2-3	many	-	CASSLDGEGSTDTQYF	TGTGCCAGCAGCCTCGACGGTGAAGGGAGCACAGATACGCAGTATTTT
TRBV7-2	TRBJ2-1	few	TRBD1	CASSLAGGRSYNEQFF	TGTGCCAGCAGCTTAGCAGGGGGCCGCTCCTACAATGAGCAGTTCTTC
TRBV18	TRBJ1-2	-	-	CASSPDQANYGYTF	TGTGCCAGCTCACCGGATCAAGCTAACTATGGCTACACCTTC
TRBV20-1	TRBJ2-1	many	-	CSARVPGLLGNEQFF	TGCAGTGCTAGAGTTCCCGGTCTTTTGGGGAATGAGCAGTTCTTC
TRBV7-9	TRBJ2-1	many	TRBD2	CASSLTSGGAQAYNEQFF	TGTGCCAGCAGCTTAACCAGCGGGGGGGCCCAGGCCTACAATGAGCAGTTCTTC
TRBV12-3/TRBV12-4	TRBJ2-4	many	-	CASSFPTPTIQYF	TGTGCCAGCAGTTTTCCGACCCCTACCATTCAGTACTTC
TRBV7-6	TRBJ1-4	few	TRBD1	CASSLESGDRGEKLFF	TGTGCCAGCAGCTTAGAATCCGGGGACAGGGGCGAAAAACTGTTTTTT
TRBV20-1	TRBJ2-2	many	-	CSARDPHYKTGELFF	TGCAGTGCTAGAGATCCCCACTACAAGACCGGGGAGCTGTTTTTT
TRBV30	TRBJ2-7	-	-	CAWSPLGGGLYEQYF	TGTGCCTGGAGCCCCTTGGGGGGGGGCCTCTACGAGCAGTACTTC
TRBV12-3/TRBV12-4	TRBJ2-1	-	TRBD2	CASRLAEGTNNEQFF	TGTGCCAGCAGACTAGCGGAGGGTACCAACAATGAGCAGTTCTTC
TRBV7-2	TRBJ1-1	many	-	CASSIRALPHTEAFF	TGTGCCAGCAGCATACGGGCTCTCCCCCACACTGAAGCTTTCTTT
TRBV4-1	TRBJ2-2	once	-	CASSQVFGGPFTGELFF	TGCGCCAGCAGCCAAGTTTTCGGGGGCCCCTTCACCGGGGAGCTGTTTTTT
TRBV19	TRBJ1-2	-	TRBD1	CASVRDRGTYGYTF	TGTGCCAGCGTCCGGGACAGGGGTACCTATGGCTACACCTTC
TRBV9	TRBJ1-5	many	-	CASSATNSNQPQHF	TGTGCCAGCAGCGCGACTAATAGCAATCAGCCCCAGCATTTT
TRBV11-2	TRBJ1-6	few	-	CASSSRELISSYNSPLHF	TGTGCCAGCAGCTCCAGGGAGCTAATAAGCTCCTATAATTCACCCCTCCACTTT
TRBV5-1	TRBJ2-7	many	-	CASSRTAGQINLYEQYF	TGCGCCAGCAGTCGGACGGCGGGGCAAATCAATCTCTACGAGCAGTACTTC
TRBV4-1	TRBJ2-1	-	-	CASSQAVYNEQFF	TGCGCCAGCAGCCAAGCGGTCTACAATGAGCAGTTCTTC
TRBV18	TRBJ2-7	many	-	CASSPASSRYEQYF	TGTGCCAGCTCACCAGCCAGCTCCCGCTACGAGCAGTACTTC
TRBV2	TRBJ1-2	many	-	CASRYQGRDGYTF	TGTGCCAGCAGGTATCAGGGGAGAGATGGCTACACCTTC
TRBV2	TRBJ2-5	many	-	CASSESAGQETQYF	TGTGCCAGCAGTGAGTCGGCGGGGCAAGAGACCCAGTACTTC